Below, one T cell receptor beta chain is given with its context. This entry is derived from a study of shared clonotypes between healthy human individuals. The CDR3 runs to 17 residues. Germline-derived CDR1 and CDR2 are SGHVS and FNYEAQ. With 0 bases clipped from V and 1 base from J, the junction kept 3 bases outside the gene matches. Clones were read by immunoSEQ multiplex PCR, and TCRdb kept only the in-frame ones, dropping some. The repertoire consists of around 1.5 million clones, with nearly 99% occurring once and the leading ten covering 0.4% to 0.45%. Sequencing was carried out using naive CD4+ T cells sorted from blood. Subset denoted: CD45RA+ positively selected. The source of this sequence is a man aged 25-45 years in good health. This rearrangement joins TRBV7-6 to TRBJ2-1, with TRBD2 matching 10 bases. CDR3: CASSLAASGSSYNEQFF. In DNA form, the CDR3 reads TGTGCCAGCAGCTTAGCGGCTAGCGGGAGTTCCTACAATGAGCAGTTCTTC.